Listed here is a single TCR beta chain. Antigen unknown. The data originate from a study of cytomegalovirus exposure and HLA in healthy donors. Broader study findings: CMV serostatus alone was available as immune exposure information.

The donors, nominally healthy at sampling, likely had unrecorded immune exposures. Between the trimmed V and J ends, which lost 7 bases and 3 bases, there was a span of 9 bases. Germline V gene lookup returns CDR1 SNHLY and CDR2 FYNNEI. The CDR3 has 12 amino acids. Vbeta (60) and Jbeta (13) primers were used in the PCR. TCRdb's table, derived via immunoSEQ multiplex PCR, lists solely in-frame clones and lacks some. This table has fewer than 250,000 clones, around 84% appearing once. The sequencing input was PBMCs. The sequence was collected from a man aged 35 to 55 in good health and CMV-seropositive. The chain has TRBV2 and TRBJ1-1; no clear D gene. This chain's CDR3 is CASTEGYTEAFF. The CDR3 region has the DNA TGTGCCAGCACCGAGGGCTACACTGAAGCTTTCTTT.